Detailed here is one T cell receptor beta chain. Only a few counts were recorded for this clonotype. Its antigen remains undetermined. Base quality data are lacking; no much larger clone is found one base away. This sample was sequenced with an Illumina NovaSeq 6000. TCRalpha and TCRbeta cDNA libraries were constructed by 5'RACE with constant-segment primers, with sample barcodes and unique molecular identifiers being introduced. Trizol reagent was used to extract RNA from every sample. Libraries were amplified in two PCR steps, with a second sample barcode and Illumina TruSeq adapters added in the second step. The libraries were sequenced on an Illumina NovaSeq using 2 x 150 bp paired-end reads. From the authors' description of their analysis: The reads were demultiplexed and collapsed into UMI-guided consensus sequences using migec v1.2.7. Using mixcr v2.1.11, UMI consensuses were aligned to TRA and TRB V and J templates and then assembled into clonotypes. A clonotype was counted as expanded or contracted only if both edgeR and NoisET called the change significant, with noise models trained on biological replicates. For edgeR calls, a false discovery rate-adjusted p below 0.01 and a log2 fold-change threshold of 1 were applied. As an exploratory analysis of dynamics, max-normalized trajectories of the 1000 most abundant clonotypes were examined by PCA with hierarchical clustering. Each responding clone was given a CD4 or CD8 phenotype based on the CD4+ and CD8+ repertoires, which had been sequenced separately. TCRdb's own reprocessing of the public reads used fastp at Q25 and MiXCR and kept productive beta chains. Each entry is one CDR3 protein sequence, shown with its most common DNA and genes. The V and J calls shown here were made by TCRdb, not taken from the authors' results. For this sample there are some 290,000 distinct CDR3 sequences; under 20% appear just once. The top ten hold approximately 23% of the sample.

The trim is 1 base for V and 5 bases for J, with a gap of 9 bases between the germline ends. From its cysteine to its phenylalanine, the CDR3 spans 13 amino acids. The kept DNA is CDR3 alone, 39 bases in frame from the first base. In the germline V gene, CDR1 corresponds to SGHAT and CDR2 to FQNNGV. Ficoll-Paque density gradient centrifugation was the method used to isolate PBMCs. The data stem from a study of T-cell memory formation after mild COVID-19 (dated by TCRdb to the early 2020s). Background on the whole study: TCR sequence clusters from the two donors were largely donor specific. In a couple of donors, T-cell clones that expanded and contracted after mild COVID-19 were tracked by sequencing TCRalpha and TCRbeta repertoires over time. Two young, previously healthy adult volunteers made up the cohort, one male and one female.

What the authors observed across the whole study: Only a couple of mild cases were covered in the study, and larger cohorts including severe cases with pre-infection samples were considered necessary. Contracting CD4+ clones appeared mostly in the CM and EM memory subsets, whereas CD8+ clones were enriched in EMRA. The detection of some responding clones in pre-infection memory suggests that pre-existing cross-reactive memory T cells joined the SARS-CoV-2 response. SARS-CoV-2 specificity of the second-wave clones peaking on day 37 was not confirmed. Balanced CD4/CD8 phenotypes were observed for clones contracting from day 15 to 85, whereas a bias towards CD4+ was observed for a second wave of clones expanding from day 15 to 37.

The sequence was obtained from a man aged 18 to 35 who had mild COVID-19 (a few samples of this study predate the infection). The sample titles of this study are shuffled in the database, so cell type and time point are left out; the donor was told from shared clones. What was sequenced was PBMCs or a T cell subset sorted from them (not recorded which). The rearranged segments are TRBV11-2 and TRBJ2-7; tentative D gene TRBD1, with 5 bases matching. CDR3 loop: CASSLAAGNEQYF. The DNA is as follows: TGTGCCAGCAGCTTAGCCGCAGGGAACGAGCAGTACTTC.